Below, 8 T cell receptor beta chains from the same sample are listed, as sequenced in a study of cytomegalovirus exposure and HLA in healthy donors. Use of 60 Vbeta and 13 Jbeta primers characterized the PCR. Using immunoSEQ multiplex PCR, the repertoire was profiled, and TCRdb retains in-frame clones only, with some absent. This listing includes tens of thousands of clones. The sequenced sample was PBMCs. Every receptor here comes from a man aged 50 or older in good health and CMV-seropositive.

The CDR3 DNA sequence: TGTGCCAGCAGGGTGATGGCGGGAGGGGGGGATACGCAGTATTTT. Translation gives CASRVMAGGGDTQYF. The V gene is TRBV6-1, the J gene TRBJ2-3; TRBD2 agrees at 9 bases. Germline V gene lookup returns CDR1 MNHNS and CDR2 SASEGT. V lost 6 bases, J lost 6 bases, and 10 bases stayed unmatched. CDR3 length: 15 residues.

This chain connects TRBV30 to TRBJ1-2; D remains ambiguous. Germline lookup yields CDR1 GTSNPN and CDR2 SVGIG (reference sequence). The CDR3 spans 11 residues. V dropped 2 bases and J dropped 4 bases, with 5 bases sitting between them. As DNA, the CDR3 is TGTGCCTGGAGTATAGCCTATGGCTACACCTTC. It encodes CAWSIAYGYTF.

The chain joins TRBV5-1 to TRBJ1-2, with D maybe TRBD1 (5 bases). V gave up 1 base and J gave up 2 bases, with 12 bases separating them. Germline V CDR1 and CDR2: SGHRS, YFSETQ. The CDR3 contains 15 residues. CDR3 nucleotide sequence: TGCGCCAGCAGCTTGCTGGGACTGAACAACTATGGCTACACCTTC. Its translation is CASSLLGLNNYGYTF.

The chain recombines TRBV27 with TRBJ2-7; 9 nucleotides align to TRBD2. The CDR3 length is 13 residues. Trimming took 5 bases from V and 6 from J; bases not matched to a gene: 5. CDR1 and CDR2 from the germline V gene are MNHEY and SMNVEV (reference sequence). CDR3 in amino acids: CASSLLAGAEQYF. The CDR3, as DNA: TGTGCCAGCAGTCTATTAGCGGGAGCCGAGCAGTACTTC.

The chain links TRBV6-1 to TRBJ2-2; 9 nucleotides agree with TRBD1. V was pared by 6 bases and J by 7 bases, with 6 bases of the junction left unmatched. This CDR3 has 14 residues. The V gene's germline CDR1 is MNHNS and CDR2 SASEGT. The CDR3 loop reads CASREQGAGGELFF. The DNA for the CDR3 is TGTGCCAGCAGGGAACAGGGGGCGGGCGGGGAGCTGTTTTTT.

The chain employs TRBV20-1 and TRBJ2-5, with D uncertain. The CDR3 covers 11 residues. V was pared by 4 bases and J by 2 bases, with 5 bases between. The germline gives CDR1 DFQATT, CDR2 SNEGSKA (reference sequence). CDR3 amino acids: CSATPQETQYF. The CDR3 bases are TGCAGTGCTACCCCACAAGAGACCCAGTACTTC.

This chain connects TRBV7-9 to TRBJ2-5; TRBD1 aligns across 7 bases. CDR1 and CDR2 (germline): SEHNR, FQNEAQ (reference sequence). The length of the CDR3 is 14 residues. V shed 4 bases and J 2 bases; nucleotides not matched to a gene: 4. DNA for the CDR3: TGTGCCAGCAGCTCGACAGGGCCGCAAGAGACCCAGTACTTC. Encoded protein: CASSSTGPQETQYF. The full variable domain, rest sourced from reference TRBV7-9 and TRBJ2-5, is DTGVSQNPRHKITKRGQNVTFRCDPISEHNRLYWYRQTLGQGPEFLTYFQNEAQLEKSRLLSDRFSAERPKGSFSTLEIQRTEQGDSAMYLCASSSTGPQETQYFGPGTRLLVL.

The gene calls are TRBV7-2 and TRBJ1-1; 7 bases align to TRBD1. The V and J ends lost 5 bases and 2 bases, in that order; junction bases with no gene match: 8. CDR3 size: 15 residues. Germline CDR1 reads SGHTA; CDR2 reads FQGNSA. In DNA, the CDR3 is TGTGCCAGCAGCCAAGTGACAGGGATCAACACTGAAGCTTTCTTT. The encoded protein is CASSQVTGINTEAFF.